What follows are 16 T cell receptor beta chains derived from one specimen sequenced in a study of response to subunit inactivated influenza vaccine. TCRdb processed the RT-PCR reads anew with MiXCR; each CDR3 protein has one entry. Of hundreds of thousands of distinct CDR3 sequences detected, over 9% appear once; the ten largest clones hold about 7.8%. The material was non-naive T cells sorted from PBMCs, obtained approximately 15 days before vaccination. Receptors originate from a man aged 50 to 60 who received an inactivated influenza vaccine.

V is TRBV20-1 and J is TRBJ2-1, with 9 bases that match TRBD1. The CDR3 consists of 15 residues. Trimming took 6 bases from V and 0 from J; bases not matched to a gene: 6. Germline V lookup: CDR1 DFQATT, CDR2 SNEGSKA (reference sequence). This CDR3 is CSAETGGHSYNEQFF. The CDR3 region has the DNA TGCAGTGCGGAGACAGGGGGTCACTCCTACAATGAGCAGTTCTTC.

This clonotype came up a few times. This sequence joins TRBV20-1 and TRBJ2-1; TRBD2 aligns across 7 bases. The CDR3 has 15 residues. V lost 2 bases to trimming and J lost 0 bases; unmatched junction nucleotides: 4. The germline V gene encodes CDR1 DFQATT and CDR2 SNEGSKA (reference sequence). The CDR3 sequence is CSARTIAGSYNEQFF. The CDR3 DNA reads TGCAGTGCTAGAACGATAGCGGGCTCCTACAATGAGCAGTTCTTC.

V usage is TRBV7-8 and J usage is TRBJ2-2; possibly TRBD1 or TRBD2 for D (5 bases each). Germline CDR1 is SGHVS and CDR2 is FQNEAQ. CDR3 length: 15 residues. Trimming shortened V by 6 bases and J by 7 bases, and 18 bases separated the two germline ends. The CDR3 coding sequence is TGTGCCAGCAGTCCACGGGCCCGGGGCAGCGGGGAGCTGTTTTTT. Protein sequence: CASSPRARGSGELFF.

This clonotype has a count of ten or more. A read error may produce the germline difference seen at one junction end. This chain joins TRBV20-1 and TRBJ2-5; TRBD2 aligns across 10 bases. CDR3 size: 15 residues. From germline, CDR1 is DFQATT and CDR2 SNEGSKA (reference sequence). This CDR3 reads CSAGDSGGIQETQYF. The CDR3 nucleotides are TGCAGTGCTGGAGATAGCGGGGGGATCCAAGAGACCCAGTACTTC.

This clonotype was seen a handful of times. The V gene is TRBV12-3 or TRBV12-4, the J gene TRBJ1-6; D unresolved. Between the trimmed V and J ends, which lost 3 bases and 7 bases, there was a span of 4 bases. The CDR3 covers 12 residues. CDR3 sequence: CASSFINSPLHF. In DNA form, the CDR3 reads TGTGCCAGCAGTTTTATCAATTCACCCCTCCACTTT.

This clonotype was recorded a few times. The chain carries TRBV7-9 and TRBJ2-4; 7 nucleotides line up with TRBD1. With V trimmed by 5 bases and J by 13 bases, 17 bases remained unmatched. Germline V lookup: CDR1 SEHNR, CDR2 FQNEAQ (reference sequence). The length of the CDR3 is 15 residues. CDR3 sequence reads: CASSLSGDSAHPQYF. The CDR3 nucleotides are TGTGCCAGCAGCCTCTCTGGGGACAGCGCTCACCCGCAGTACTTC.

CDR3 sequence (DNA): TGTGCCAGCAGCTTTGATCCCGGACGGTACGAGCAGTACTTC. This translates into CASSFDPGRYEQYF. The chain links TRBV6-2 or TRBV6-3 to TRBJ2-7, with D unresolved. The germline V and J ends were trimmed by 6 bases and 4 bases, with 16 bases remaining between them. The CDR3 extends over 14 amino acids. CDR1 and CDR2 from the germline V gene are MNHEY and SVGEGT.

V is TRBV20-1 and J is TRBJ2-5, with D hard to call. The CDR3 has 11 amino acids. The V end was cut by 6 bases, the J end by 5 bases, with 10 bases between. CDR1 is DFQATT and CDR2 is SNEGSKA in the germline V gene (reference sequence). CDR3 nucleotides: TGCAGTGCCGAGGTTGGGGAGACCCAGTACTTC. This translates into CSAEVGETQYF.

The chain links TRBV4-2 to TRBJ2-1, with D perhaps TRBD1 or TRBD2 (5 bases each). The CDR3 covers 15 residues. The germline gives CDR1 LGHNA, CDR2 YNFKEQ. V was cut by 5 bases and J by 1 base, with 12 bases left in between. The CDR3 sequence is CASSGGTSSYNEQFF. For the CDR3, the DNA is TGTGCCAGCAGCGGTGGGACGTCATCCTACAATGAGCAGTTCTTC.

This sequence joins TRBV4-1 and TRBJ2-5, with D perhaps matching TRBD2 (5 bases). Trimming shortened V by 0 bases and J by 5 bases, and 13 bases separated the two germline ends. Germline V gene lookup returns CDR1 MGHRA and CDR2 YSYEKL. The CDR3 is made up of 15 amino acids. CDR3 coding DNA: TGCGCCAGCAGCCAAGATTCGGGGATAGGGGAGACCCAGTACTTC. Protein product: CASSQDSGIGETQYF.

The chain employs TRBV3-1 and TRBJ2-3, with D uncertain. Germline V gene sequence: CDR1 LGHDT, CDR2 YNNKEL (reference sequence). V lost 1 base and J 6 bases, leaving 11 bases between the germline ends. The CDR3 spans 14 residues. CDR3: CASSQVFEADTQYF. As DNA, the CDR3 is TGTGCCAGCAGCCAAGTCTTCGAAGCGGATACGCAGTATTTT.

This clonotype has a handful of counts. The chain recombines TRBV29-1 with TRBJ2-7; D ambiguous. The V end was cut by 4 bases, the J end by 0 bases, with 13 bases between. CDR1 and CDR2 from the germline V gene are SQVTM and ANQGSEA. The CDR3 loop spans 14 amino acids. The CDR3 protein is CSVVSPRDSYEQYF. CDR3 DNA sequence: TGCAGCGTTGTTAGTCCCCGCGACTCCTACGAGCAGTACTTC.

This clonotype was observed a handful of times. Mismatch with germline at one junction end may stem from a read error. This chain uses TRBV20-1 with TRBJ2-1; 8 nucleotides match TRBD2. There are 11 residues in the CDR3. Germline loops: CDR1 DFQATT, CDR2 SNEGSKA (reference sequence). The CDR3 protein is CSASTSGPQIF. The CDR3 DNA is TGCAGTGCTAGTACTAGCGGCCCACAGATCTTC.

This chain uses TRBV7-6 with TRBJ1-5; 7 nucleotides line up with TRBD1. The ends lost 1 base at V and 5 bases at J; junction bases unmatched: 5. The CDR3 consists of 15 residues. In germline, CDR1 is SGHVS, CDR2 FNYEAQ. The CDR3 here is CASSLGSGTDQPQHF. Written as DNA, the CDR3 is TGTGCCAGCAGCTTAGGCTCCGGGACAGATCAGCCCCAGCATTTT.

This clonotype was found many times. The rearrangement joins TRBV7-9 to TRBJ2-7; D uncertain. The length of the CDR3 is 12 residues. V lost 4 bases to trimming and J lost 0 bases, with 4 bases between them. Germline V gives CDR1 SEHNR, CDR2 FQNEAQ (reference sequence). The CDR3 reads CASSWGSYEQYF. The CDR3, as DNA: TGTGCCAGCAGCTGGGGCTCCTACGAGCAGTACTTC. Full variable domain (outside the CDR3, taken from reference TRBV7-9 and TRBJ2-7): DTGVSQNPRHKITKRGQNVTFRCDPISEHNRLYWYRQTLGQGPEFLTYFQNEAQLEKSRLLSDRFSAERPKGSFSTLEIQRTEQGDSAMYLCASSWGSYEQYFGPGTRLTVT.

V usage is TRBV7-2 and J usage is TRBJ2-7; no definite D call. V was cut by 5 bases and J by 6 bases, with 11 bases left in between. The V gene's germline CDR1 is SGHTA and CDR2 FQGNSA. The CDR3 extends over 12 amino acids. CDR3 region: CASSAQSGEQYF. DNA for the CDR3: TGTGCCAGCAGCGCCCAGTCGGGCGAGCAGTACTTC.